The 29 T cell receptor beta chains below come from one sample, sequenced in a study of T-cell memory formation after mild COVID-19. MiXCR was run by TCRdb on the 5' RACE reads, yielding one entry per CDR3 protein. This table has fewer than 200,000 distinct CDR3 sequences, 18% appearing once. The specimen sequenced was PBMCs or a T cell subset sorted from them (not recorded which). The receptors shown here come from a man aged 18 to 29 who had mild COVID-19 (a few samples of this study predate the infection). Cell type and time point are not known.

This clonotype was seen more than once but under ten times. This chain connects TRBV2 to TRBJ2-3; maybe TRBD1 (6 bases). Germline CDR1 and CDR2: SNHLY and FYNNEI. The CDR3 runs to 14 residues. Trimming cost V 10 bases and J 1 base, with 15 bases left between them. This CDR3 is CANSRGMGTDTQYF. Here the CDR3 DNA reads TGTGCCAACTCCAGGGGCATGGGCACAGATACGCAGTATTTT.

DNA of the CDR3: TGTGCCAGCGGTGCTATGCGCTTACCAAACACTGAAGCTTTCTTT. It translates to CASGAMRLPNTEAFF. This chain joins TRBV2 and TRBJ1-1, with D uncertain. Germline V gene sequence: CDR1 SNHLY, CDR2 FYNNEI. V lost 8 bases and J 2 bases, leaving 18 bases between the germline ends. The CDR3 totals 15 residues.

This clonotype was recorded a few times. Here the CDR3 reads CASTRGGRTDTQYF. CDR3 bases: TGCGCCAGCACGAGAGGGGGCCGCACAGATACGCAGTATTTT. The chain joins TRBV5-1 to TRBJ2-3; 7 bases agree with TRBD1. In germline, CDR1 is SGHRS, CDR2 YFSETQ. Trimming at V came to 6 bases and at J to 1 base, leaving 5 bases not matched to a gene. This CDR3 is built from 14 residues.

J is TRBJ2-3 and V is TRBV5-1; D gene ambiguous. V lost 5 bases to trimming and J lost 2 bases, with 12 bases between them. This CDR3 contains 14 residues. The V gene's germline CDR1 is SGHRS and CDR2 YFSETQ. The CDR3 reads CASRGPGTTDTQYF. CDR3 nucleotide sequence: TGCGCCAGCAGAGGCCCGGGTACCACAGATACGCAGTATTTT.

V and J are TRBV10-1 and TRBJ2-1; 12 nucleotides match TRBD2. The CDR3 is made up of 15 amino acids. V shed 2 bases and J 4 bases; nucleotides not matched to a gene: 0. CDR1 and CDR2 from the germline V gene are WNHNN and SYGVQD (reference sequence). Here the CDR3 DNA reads TGCGCCAGCAGTGAGGGGACTAGCGGGTACAATGAGCAGTTCTTC. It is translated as CASSEGTSGYNEQFF.

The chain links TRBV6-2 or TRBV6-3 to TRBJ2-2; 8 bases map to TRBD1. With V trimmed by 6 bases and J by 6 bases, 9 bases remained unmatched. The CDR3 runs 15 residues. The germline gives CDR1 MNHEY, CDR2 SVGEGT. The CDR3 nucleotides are TGTGCCAGCAGCCCCGACAGGGGTGGCCCCGGGGAGCTGTTTTTT. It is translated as CASSPDRGGPGELFF.

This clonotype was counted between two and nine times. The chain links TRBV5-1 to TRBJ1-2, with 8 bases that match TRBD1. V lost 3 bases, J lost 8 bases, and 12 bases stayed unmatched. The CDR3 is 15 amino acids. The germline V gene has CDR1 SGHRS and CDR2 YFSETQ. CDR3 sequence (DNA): TGCGCCAGCAGCTCGACAGGGGTCTCGGGCGGGGGCTACACCTTC. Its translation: CASSSTGVSGGGYTF.

CDR3 sequence reads: CASSYGGSNQPQHF. The CDR3 DNA is TGTGCCAGCAGTTACGGGGGAAGCAATCAGCCCCAGCATTTT. J is TRBJ1-5 and V is TRBV6-5, with D possibly being TRBD1 (5 bases). Germline assignment: CDR1 MNHEY and CDR2 SVGAGI. The CDR3 runs 14 residues. The V end was cut by 2 bases, the J end by 1 base, with 6 bases between.

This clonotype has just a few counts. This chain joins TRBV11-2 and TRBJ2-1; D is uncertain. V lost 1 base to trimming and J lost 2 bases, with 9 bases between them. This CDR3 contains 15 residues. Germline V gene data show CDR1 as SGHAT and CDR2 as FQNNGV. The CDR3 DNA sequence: TGTGCCAGCAGCTTAGGAAGAACACCCTACAATGAGCAGTTCTTC. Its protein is CASSLGRTPYNEQFF.

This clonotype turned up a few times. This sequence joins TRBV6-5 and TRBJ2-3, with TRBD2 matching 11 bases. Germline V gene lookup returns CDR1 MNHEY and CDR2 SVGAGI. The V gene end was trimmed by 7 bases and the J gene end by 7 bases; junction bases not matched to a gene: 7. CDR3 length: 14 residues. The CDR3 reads CASTVAGGSYTQYF. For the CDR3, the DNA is TGTGCCAGCACTGTAGCGGGGGGGAGTTATACGCAGTATTTT.

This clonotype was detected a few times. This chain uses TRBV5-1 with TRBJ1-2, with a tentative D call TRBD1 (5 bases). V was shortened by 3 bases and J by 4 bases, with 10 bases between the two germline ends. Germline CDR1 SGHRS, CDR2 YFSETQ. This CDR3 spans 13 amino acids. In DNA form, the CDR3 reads TGCGCCAGCAGCTCGTTTGGGGGCTATGGCTACACCTTC. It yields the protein CASSSFGGYGYTF.

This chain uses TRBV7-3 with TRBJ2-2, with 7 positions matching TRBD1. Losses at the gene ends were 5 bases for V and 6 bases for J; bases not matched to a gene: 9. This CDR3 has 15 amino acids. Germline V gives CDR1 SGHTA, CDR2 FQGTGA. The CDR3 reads CASSLQGLIPGELFF. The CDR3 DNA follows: TGTGCCAGCAGCCTACAGGGGCTTATTCCCGGGGAGCTGTTTTTT.

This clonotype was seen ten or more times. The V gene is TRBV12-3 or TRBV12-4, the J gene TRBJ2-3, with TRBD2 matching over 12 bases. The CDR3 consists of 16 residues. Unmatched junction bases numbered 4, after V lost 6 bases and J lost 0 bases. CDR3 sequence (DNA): TGTGCCAGCAGCCTAGGACTAGCGGGGAGCACAGATACGCAGTATTTT. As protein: CASSLGLAGSTDTQYF.

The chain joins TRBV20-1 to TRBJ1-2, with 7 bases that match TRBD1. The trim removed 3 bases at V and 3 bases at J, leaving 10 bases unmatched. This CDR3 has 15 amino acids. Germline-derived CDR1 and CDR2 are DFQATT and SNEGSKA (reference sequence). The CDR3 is CSARTGRLGDYGYTF. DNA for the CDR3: TGCAGTGCTAGGACAGGGAGGCTGGGGGACTATGGCTACACCTTC.

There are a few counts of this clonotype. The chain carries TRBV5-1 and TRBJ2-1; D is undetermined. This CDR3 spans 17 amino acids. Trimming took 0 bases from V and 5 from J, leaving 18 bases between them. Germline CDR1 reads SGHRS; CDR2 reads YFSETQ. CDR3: CASSLATGPRVNNEQFF. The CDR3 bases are TGCGCCAGCAGCTTGGCGACGGGCCCCCGAGTCAACAATGAGCAGTTCTTC.

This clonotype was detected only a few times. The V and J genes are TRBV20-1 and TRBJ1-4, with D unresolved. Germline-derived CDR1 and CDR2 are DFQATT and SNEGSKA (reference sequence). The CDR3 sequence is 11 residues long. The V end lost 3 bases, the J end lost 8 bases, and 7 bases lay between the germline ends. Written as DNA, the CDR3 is TGCAGTGCTAGGGTGGGGGAAAAACTGTTTTTT. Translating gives CSARVGEKLFF.

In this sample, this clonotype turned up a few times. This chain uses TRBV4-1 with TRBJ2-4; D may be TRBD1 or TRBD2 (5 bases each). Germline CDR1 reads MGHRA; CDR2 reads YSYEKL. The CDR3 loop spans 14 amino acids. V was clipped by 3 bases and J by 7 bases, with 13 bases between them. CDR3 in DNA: TGCGCCAGCAGCCAGCAAAGGGACGGGAACATTCAGTACTTC. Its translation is CASSQQRDGNIQYF.

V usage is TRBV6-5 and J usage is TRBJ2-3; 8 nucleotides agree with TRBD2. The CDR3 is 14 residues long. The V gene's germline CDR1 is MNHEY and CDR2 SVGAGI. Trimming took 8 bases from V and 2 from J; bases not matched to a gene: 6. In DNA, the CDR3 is TGTGCCAGCCGGATAGCGGGGAACACAGATACGCAGTATTTT. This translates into CASRIAGNTDTQYF.

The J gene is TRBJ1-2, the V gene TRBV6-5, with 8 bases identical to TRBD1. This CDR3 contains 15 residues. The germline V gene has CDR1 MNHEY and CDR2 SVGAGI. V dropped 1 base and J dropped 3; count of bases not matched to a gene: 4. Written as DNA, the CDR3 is TGTGCCAGCAGTTACTGGGGGACAGGAGACTATGGCTACACCTTC. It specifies CASSYWGTGDYGYTF.

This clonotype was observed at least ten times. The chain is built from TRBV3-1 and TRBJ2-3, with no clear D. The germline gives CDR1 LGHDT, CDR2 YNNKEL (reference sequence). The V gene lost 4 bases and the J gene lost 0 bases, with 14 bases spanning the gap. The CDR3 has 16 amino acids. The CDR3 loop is CASSPTWTVSTDTQYF. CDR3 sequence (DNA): TGTGCCAGCAGCCCTACCTGGACGGTGAGCACAGATACGCAGTATTTT.

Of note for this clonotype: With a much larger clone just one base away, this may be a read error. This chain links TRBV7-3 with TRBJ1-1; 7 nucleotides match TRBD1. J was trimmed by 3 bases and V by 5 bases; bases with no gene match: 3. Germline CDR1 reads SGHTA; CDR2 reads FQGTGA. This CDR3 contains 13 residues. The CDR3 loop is CASSARGDTEAFF. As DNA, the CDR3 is TGTGCCAGCAGCGCCAGGGGGGACACTGAAGCTTTCTTT.

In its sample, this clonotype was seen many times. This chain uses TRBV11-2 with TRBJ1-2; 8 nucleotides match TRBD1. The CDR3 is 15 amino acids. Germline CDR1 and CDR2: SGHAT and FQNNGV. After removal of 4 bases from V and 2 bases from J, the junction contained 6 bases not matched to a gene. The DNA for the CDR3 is TGTGCCAGCAGCTCGATCCGGACAGGGAACTATGGCTACACCTTC. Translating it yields CASSSIRTGNYGYTF.

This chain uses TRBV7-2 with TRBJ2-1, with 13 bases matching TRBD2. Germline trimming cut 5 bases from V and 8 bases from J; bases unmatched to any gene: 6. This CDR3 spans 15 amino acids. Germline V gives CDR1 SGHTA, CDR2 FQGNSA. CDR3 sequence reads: CASSALAGGRYEQFF. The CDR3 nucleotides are TGTGCCAGCAGCGCACTAGCGGGGGGGCGATATGAGCAGTTCTTC.

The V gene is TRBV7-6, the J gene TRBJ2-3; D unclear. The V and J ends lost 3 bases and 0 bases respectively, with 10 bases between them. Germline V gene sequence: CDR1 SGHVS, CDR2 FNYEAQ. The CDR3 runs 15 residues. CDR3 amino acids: CASSFQPASTDTQYF. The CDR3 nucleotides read TGTGCCAGCAGCTTCCAGCCGGCCAGCACAGATACGCAGTATTTT.

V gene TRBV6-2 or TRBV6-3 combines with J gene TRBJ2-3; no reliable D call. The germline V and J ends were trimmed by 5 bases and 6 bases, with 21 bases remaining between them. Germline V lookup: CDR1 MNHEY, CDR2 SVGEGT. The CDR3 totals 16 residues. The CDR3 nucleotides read TGTGCCAGCAGTCAAAGGACGGCAAGCCCCCCGGATACGCAGTATTTT. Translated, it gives CASSQRTASPPDTQYF.

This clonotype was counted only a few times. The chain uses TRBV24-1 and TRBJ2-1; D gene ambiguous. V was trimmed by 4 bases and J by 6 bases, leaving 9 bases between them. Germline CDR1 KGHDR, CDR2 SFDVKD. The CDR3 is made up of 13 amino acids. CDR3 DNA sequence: TGTGCCACCAGTGACCGTCGAAGCAATGAGCAGTTCTTC. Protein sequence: CATSDRRSNEQFF.

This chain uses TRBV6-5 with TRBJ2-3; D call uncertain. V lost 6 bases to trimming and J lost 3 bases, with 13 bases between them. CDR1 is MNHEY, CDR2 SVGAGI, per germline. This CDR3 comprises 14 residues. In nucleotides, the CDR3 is TGTGCCAGCAGACCACAAAGGTTTACAGATACGCAGTATTTT. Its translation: CASRPQRFTDTQYF.

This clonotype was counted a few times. The CDR3 loop is CASRRTGGAEELFF. Written as DNA, the CDR3 is TGCGCCAGCAGGCGGACGGGGGGCGCGGAGGAGCTGTTTTTT. The V and J genes are TRBV5-1 and TRBJ2-2, with D possibly being TRBD2 (7 bases). The CDR3 contains 14 residues. CDR1 and CDR2 (germline): SGHRS, YFSETQ. The V end was cut by 5 bases, the J end by 10 bases, with 18 bases between.

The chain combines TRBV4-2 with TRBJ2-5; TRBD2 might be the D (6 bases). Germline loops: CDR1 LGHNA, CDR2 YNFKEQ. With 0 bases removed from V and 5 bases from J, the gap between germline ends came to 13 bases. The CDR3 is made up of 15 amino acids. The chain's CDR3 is CASSQDPGRGETQYF. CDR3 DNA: TGTGCCAGCAGCCAAGACCCTGGACGGGGGGAGACCCAGTACTTC.